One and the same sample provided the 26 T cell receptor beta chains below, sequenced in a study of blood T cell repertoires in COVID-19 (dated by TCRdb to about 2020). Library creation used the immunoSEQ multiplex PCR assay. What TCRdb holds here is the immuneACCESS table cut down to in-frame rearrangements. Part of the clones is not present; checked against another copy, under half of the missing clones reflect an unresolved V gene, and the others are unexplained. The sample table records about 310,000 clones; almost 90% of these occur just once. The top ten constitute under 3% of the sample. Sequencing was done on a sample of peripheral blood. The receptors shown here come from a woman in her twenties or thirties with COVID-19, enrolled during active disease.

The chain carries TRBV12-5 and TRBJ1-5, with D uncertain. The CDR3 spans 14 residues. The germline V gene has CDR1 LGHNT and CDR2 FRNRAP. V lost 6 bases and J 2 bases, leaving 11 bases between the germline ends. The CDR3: CASGPSMGNQPQHF. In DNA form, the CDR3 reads TGTGCTAGTGGCCCGAGTATGGGCAATCAGCCCCAGCATTTT.

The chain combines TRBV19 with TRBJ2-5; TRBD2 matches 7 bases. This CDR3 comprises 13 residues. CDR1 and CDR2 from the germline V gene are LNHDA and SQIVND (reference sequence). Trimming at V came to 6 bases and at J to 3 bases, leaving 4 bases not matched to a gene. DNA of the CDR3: TGTGCCAGTAGGTTCCTAGCGGAAGAGACCCAGTACTTC. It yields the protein CASRFLAEETQYF.

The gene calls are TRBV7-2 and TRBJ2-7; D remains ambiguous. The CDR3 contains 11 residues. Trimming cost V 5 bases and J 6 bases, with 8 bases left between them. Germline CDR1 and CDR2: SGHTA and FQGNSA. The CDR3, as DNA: TGTGCCAGCAGCCCCCATAGCGAGCAGTACTTC. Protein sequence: CASSPHSEQYF.

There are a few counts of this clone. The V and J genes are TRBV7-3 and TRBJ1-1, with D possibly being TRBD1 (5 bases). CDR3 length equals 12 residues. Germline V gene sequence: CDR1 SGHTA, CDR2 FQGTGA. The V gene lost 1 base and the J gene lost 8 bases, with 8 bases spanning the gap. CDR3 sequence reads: CASSLNGGEAFF. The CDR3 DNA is TGTGCCAGCAGCTTAAACGGGGGGGAAGCTTTCTTT.

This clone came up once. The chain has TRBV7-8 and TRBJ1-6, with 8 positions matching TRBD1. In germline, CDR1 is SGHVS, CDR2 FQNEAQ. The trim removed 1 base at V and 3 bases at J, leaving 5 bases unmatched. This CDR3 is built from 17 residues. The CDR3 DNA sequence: TGTGCCAGCAGCTTAGTCCACAGGGGGGACTATAATTCACCCCTCCACTTT. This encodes CASSLVHRGDYNSPLHF.

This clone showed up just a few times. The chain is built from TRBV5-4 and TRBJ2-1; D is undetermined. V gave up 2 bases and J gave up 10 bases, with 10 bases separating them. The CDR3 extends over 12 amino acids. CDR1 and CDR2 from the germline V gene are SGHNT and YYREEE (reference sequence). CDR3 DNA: TGTGCCAGCAGCTTCGGGTTACGGGAGCAGTTCTTC. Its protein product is CASSFGLREQFF.

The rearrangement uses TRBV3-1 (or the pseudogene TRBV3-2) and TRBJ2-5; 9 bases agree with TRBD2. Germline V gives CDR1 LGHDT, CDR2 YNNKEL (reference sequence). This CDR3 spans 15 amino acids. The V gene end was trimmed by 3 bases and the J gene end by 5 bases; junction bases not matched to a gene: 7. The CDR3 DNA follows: TGTGCCAGCAGCCACCTCTCGCTAGCGGGGGAGACCCAGTACTTC. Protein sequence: CASSHLSLAGETQYF.

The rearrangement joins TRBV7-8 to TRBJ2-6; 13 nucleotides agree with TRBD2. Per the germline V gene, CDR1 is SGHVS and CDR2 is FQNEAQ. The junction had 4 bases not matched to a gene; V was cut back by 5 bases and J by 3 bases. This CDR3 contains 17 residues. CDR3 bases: TGTGCCAGCAGCCTTGGGACTAGCGGGATTGGGGCCAACGTCCTGACTTTC. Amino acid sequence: CASSLGTSGIGANVLTF.

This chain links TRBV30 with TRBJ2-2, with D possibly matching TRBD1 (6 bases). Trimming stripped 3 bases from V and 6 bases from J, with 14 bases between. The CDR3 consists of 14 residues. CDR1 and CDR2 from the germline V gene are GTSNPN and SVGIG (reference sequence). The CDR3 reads CAWRGASKAGELFF. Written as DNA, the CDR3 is TGTGCCTGGAGGGGGGCCAGTAAAGCCGGGGAGCTGTTTTTT.

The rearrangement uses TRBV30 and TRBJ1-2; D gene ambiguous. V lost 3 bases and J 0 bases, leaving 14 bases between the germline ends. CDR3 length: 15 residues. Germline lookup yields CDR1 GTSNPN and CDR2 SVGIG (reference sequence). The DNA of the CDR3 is TGTGCCTGGAGGGACGGGTGGGGAGCTAACTATGGCTACACCTTC. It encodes CAWRDGWGANYGYTF.

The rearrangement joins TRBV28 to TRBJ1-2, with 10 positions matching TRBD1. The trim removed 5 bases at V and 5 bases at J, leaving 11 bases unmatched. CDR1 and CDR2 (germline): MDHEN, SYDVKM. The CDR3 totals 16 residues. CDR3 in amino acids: CASSDPLWDRGYGYTF. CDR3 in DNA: TGTGCCAGCAGTGACCCCCTTTGGGACAGGGGTTATGGCTACACCTTC.

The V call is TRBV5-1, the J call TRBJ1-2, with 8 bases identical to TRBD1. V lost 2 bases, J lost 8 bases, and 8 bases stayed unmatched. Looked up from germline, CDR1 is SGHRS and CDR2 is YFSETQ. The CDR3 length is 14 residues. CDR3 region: CASSLTTGAEGYTF. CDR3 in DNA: TGCGCCAGCAGCTTAACGACAGGGGCGGAGGGCTACACCTTC.

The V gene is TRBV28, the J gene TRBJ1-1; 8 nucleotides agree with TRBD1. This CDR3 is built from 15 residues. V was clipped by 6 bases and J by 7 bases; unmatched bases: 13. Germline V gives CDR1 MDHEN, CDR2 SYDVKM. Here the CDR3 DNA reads TGTGCCAGCAGCCCGAACCAGGGGGCGAATGATGAAGCTTTCTTT. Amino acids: CASSPNQGANDEAFF.

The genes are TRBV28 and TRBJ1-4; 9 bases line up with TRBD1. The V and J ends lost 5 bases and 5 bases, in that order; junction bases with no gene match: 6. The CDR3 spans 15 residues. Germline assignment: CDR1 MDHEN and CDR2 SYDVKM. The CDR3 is CASSGGQGRNEKLFF. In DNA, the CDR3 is TGTGCCAGCAGTGGGGGACAGGGACGGAATGAAAAACTGTTTTTT. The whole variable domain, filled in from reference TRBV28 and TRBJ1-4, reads DVKVTQSSRYLVKRTGEKVFLECVQDMDHENMFWYRQDPGLGLRLIYFSYDVKMKEKGDIPEGYSVSREKKERFSLILESASTNQTSMYLCASSGGQGRNEKLFFGSGTQLSVL.

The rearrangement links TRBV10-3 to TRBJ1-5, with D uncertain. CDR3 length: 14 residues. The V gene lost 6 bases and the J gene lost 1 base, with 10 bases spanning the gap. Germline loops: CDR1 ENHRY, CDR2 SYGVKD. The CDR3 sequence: CAISIRESNQPQHF. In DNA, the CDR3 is TGTGCCATCAGCATCCGGGAGAGCAATCAGCCCCAGCATTTT.

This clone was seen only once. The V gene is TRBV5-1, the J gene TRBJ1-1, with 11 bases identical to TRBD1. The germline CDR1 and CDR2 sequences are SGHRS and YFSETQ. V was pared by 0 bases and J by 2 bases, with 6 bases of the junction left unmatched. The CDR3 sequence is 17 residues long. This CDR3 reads CASSLGPGQGVNTEAFF. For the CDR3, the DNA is TGCGCCAGCAGCTTGGGACCGGGACAGGGGGTTAACACTGAAGCTTTCTTT.

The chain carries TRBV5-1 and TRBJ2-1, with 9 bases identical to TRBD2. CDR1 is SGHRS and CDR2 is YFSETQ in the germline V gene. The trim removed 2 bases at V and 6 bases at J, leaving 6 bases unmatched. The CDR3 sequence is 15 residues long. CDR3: CASSFSGRDGNEQFF. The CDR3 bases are TGCGCCAGCAGCTTTAGCGGGAGAGACGGCAATGAGCAGTTCTTC. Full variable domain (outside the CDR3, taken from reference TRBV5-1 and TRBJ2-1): KAGVTQTPRYLIKTRGQQVTLSCSPISGHRSVSWYQQTPGQGLQFLFEYFSETQRNKGNFPGRFSGRQFSNSRSEMNVSTLELGDSALYLCASSFSGRDGNEQFFGPGTRLTVL.

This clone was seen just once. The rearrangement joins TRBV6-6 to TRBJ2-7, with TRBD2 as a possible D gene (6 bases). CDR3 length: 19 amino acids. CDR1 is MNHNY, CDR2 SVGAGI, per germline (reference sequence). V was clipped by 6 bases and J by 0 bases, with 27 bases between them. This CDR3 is CASSSPTGLAQMSSYEQYF. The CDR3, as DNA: TGTGCCAGCAGCTCTCCGACGGGACTGGCCCAAATGAGCTCCTACGAGCAGTACTTC.

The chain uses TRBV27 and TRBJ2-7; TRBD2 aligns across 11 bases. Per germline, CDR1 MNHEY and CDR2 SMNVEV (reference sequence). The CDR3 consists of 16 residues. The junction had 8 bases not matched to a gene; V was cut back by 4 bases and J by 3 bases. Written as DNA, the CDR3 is TGTGCCAGCAGTTGGGGTAGCGGGAGGGACGGCTACGAGCAGTACTTC. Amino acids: CASSWGSGRDGYEQYF.

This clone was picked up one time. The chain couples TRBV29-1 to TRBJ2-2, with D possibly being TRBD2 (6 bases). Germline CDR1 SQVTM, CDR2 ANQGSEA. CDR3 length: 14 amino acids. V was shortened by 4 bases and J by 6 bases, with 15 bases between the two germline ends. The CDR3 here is CSVVVGGLAGELFF. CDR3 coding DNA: TGCAGCGTTGTCGTCGGGGGTCTGGCCGGGGAGCTGTTTTTT.

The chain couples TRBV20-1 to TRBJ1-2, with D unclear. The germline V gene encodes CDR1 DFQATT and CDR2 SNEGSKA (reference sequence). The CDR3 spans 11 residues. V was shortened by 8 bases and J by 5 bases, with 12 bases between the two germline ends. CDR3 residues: CSPGLSYGYTF. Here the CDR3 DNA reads TGCAGTCCCGGACTGTCGTATGGCTACACCTTC.

This CDR3 is CASSPLRGQGYTF. For the CDR3, the DNA is TGTGCCAGCAGCCCACTCAGGGGGCAAGGCTACACCTTC. The chain combines TRBV5-5 with TRBJ1-2, with TRBD1 matching over 8 bases. J gave up 8 bases and V 4 bases, and 7 bases lay outside the gene matches. The CDR3 runs 13 residues. Germline CDR1 and CDR2: SGHKS and YYEKEE (reference sequence).

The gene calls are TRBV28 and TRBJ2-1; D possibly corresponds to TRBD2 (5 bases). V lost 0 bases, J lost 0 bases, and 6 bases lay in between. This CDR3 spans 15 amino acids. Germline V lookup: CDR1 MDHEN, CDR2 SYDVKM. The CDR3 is CASSLWGSSYNEQFF. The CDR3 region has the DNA TGTGCCAGCAGTTTATGGGGGAGCTCCTACAATGAGCAGTTCTTC.

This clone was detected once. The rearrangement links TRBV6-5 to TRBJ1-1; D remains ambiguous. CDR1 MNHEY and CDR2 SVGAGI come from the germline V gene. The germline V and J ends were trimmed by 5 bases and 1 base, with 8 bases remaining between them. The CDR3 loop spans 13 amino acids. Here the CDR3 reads CASSRGKNTEAFF. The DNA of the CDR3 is TGTGCCAGCAGTCGGGGTAAGAACACTGAAGCTTTCTTT.

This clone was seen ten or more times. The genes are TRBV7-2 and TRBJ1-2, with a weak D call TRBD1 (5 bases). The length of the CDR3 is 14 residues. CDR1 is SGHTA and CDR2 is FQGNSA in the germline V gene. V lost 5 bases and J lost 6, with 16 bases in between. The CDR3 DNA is TGTGCCAGCAGCCTGCCTGGGGCGGTAAATGGCTACACCTTC. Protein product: CASSLPGAVNGYTF.

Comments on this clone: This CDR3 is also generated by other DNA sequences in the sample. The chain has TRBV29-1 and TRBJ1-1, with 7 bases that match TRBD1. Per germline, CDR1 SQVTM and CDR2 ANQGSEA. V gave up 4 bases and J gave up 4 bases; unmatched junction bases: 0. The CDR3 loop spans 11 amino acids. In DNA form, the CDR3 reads TGCAGCGTTGGACAGGGCACTGAAGCTTTCTTT. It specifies CSVGQGTEAFF. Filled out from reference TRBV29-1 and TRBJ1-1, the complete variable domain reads SAVISQKPSRDICQRGTSLTIQCQVDSQVTMMFWYRQQPGQSLTLIATANQGSEATYESGFVIDKFPISRPNLTFSTLTVSNMSPEDSSIYLCSVGQGTEAFFGQGTRLTVV.